This TCR beta chain is drawn from a study of CD8 T cells in Susac syndrome. The CDR3 spans 15 residues. Per germline, CDR1 SGHRS and CDR2 YFSETQ. Trimming at V came to 4 bases and at J to 4 bases, leaving 4 bases not matched to a gene. An amount of RNA that ranged from roughly 0.5 to 1 ug was reverse transcribed with random hexamers. Each CDR3 protein gets one entry after TCRdb re-called the immunoSEQ multiplex PCR reads with MiXCR. The repertoire holds about 140,000 distinct CDR3 sequences, with around 95% as singletons. The chain joins TRBV5-1 to TRBJ2-3, with 12 bases fitting TRBD2. This TCR derives from a human donor with multiple sclerosis. The source material was CD4+ T cells from PBMCs. This CDR3 reads CASSLRTSGADTQYF. CDR3 nucleotides: TGCGCCAGCAGCCTGAGGACTAGCGGGGCAGATACGCAGTATTTT.